This TCR beta chain came from a study of blood T cell repertoires in COVID-19 (TCRdb year 2020). About the full investigation: Samples from collaborators originated in the United States, Italy and Spain and spanned both the acute and convalescent phases of COVID-19. The material from the prospective study consisted of cDNA or gDNA derived from T cells, B-cell-depleted T cells, or PBMCs. The dataset comprised deeply sampled blood TCRbeta repertoires from subjects exposed to, actively infected with, or recovered from COVID-19. A freely available public database, intended as a resource for researchers studying the immune response to SARS-CoV-2, is where the repertoires were released. The samples were drawn from two sources: the first 160 participants of the ongoing ImmuneRACE study, and 1,000 to 1,500 subjects contributed by 6 global collaborators. Nearly every sample came with metadata listing a de-identified subject ID, COVID-19 status, age in years and sex. Where available, HLA class I and class II types were taken from metadata supplied by the sample provider and were not determined by assay-based typing. Broader findings and caveats from the paper: Clinical and demographic metadata were provided uncurated, with the amount varying by source and participant.

In regard to this clone: What this receptor recognizes is not known. Base qualities are not recorded, but no much larger clone differs from it by a single base.

Each collaborating institution followed its own protocols to collect whole blood in K2EDTA tubes. For TCRbeta analysis, collaborator samples were shipped as frozen whole blood, as isolated PBMCs, or as DNA extracted from either sample type. The immunoSEQ Assay, a bias-controlled multiplex PCR, was used to amplify TCRbeta CDR3 regions from genomic DNA. Per the authors' processing: Nucleated cell counts per sample were estimated from amplification of reference gene primers within the assay. To quantify the absolute abundance of each unique TCRbeta CDR3 rearrangement, sequence reads were collapsed and filtered. For each sample, productive Simpson clonality was calculated as the square root of Simpson's diversity index over productive rearrangements. The table comes from immuneACCESS by way of TCRdb, which keeps in-frame sequences with V and J called. Part of the clones is missing from these tables; in studies checked, under half for an unresolved V gene and the rest for unknown reasons. That table is the source of V, J and clone size, and D and trimming were worked out from the DNA. The sample table contains 150,000 to 200,000 clones; only one count was recorded for 75% to 90% of them. The ten largest clones take up about 6.9% of the sample.

The TCR comes from a man aged 55 to 69 with acute or convalescent COVID-19. Sequenced material: peripheral blood.

The base sequence is TGTGCCAGCAGTGAGGCAGGGGGTCAGCCCCAGCATTTT. Its coded protein is CASSEAGGQPQHF. The chain uses TRBV6-1 and TRBJ1-5; the central 7 bases match TRBD1. CDR1 MNHNS and CDR2 SASEGT were looked up in the germline V gene. From V the trimming removes 3 bases and from J it removes 6 bases, while the gene matches leave 2 bases of the junction unaccounted for. The CDR3 covers 13 residues, taking in both the cysteine and the phenylalanine. The only DNA kept is the CDR3, 39 bases in frame from the first base.